The T cell receptor (beta chain) under discussion was sequenced for a study of cytomegalovirus exposure and HLA in healthy donors (dated by TCRdb to the late 2010s). Turning to the overall study: According to an earlier analysis of several hundred of the donors, some 180 million T cells yielded some 120 million unique TCR beta sequences and about 300 Gb of sequence data. An early release that covered approximately 600 HLA-typed donors contained about 290 gigabases of sequencing data and tens of millions of unique TCR sequences. Of the roughly 400 genotyped donors, roughly 85% fell in the genetic ancestry cluster associated with self-reported Caucasian donors. The aim of the study was to test whether cataloging public T cell receptors could identify signatures of past pathogen exposure. The study profiled the T cell repertoires of around 700 subjects by immunosequencing and related them to cytomegalovirus serostatus. In addition to the first cohort of around 670 subjects, a separate validation cohort of under 150 different subjects was used. High-throughput TCR immunosequencing, statistical association of individual TCRs with disease status, and machine learning were combined to predict cytomegalovirus infection status. A later analysis re-examined previously published TCR beta repertoires from about 700 donors and added high-resolution HLA genotyping to investigate patterns of TCR occurrence. In the later analysis, no new phenotypic data were used to find candidate immune exposures; instead, reliance was placed on TCR beta sequences and their occurrence across donors. An earlier analysis of around 580 of the donors used high-throughput TCR beta sequencing to judge whether each TCR beta V gene segment behaved as functional or pseudogenic. Donor age, sex, ethnicity and CMV serostatus were collected together with the repertoire data. Genome-wide SNP genotypes for about 55% of the roughly 670 donors were used in a later genetic analysis, which treated that subset as a discovery cohort. All discovery cohort repertoires had been generated on a single sequencing platform. Class I and class II HLA loci were covered by the typing at four-digit resolution. Typing coverage varied by locus: roughly 620-640 donors for A, B, C, DRB1 and DQB1; roughly 520 for DQA1; more than 600 for DPA1; 450 to 480 for DPB1. Roughly five DR-DQ haplotypes were treated as single units for association and clustering because of strong linkage in the cohort. Among over 350 genotyped donors of the cohort, an average of about 240,000 unique TCR beta nucleotide sequences were sequenced per donor, around 20% of them non-productive. Study-level results and caveats: While some public TCRs were present in many individuals, most TCR sequences turned up only very rarely across donors. Because some donors lacked HLA typing at each locus, the association tests relied only on the typed subset. In a later genetic analysis, fewer N-insertions in productive TCRs were reported among donors in an Asian-associated ancestry cluster than the approximately 710-donor mean. A total of some 180 TCR beta chains were listed by the study as associated with cytomegalovirus. Broadly in line with IMGT annotations, most TCR beta V segments showed up in productive rearrangements about 87% or about 30% of the time in an earlier analysis of around 600 of the donors. A later analysis found that HLA-associated TCR beta chains were more clonally expanded and had lower generation probabilities than equally common non-associated chains. In both the original and validation cohorts, the classifier was reported to diagnose cytomegalovirus status with high specificity and sensitivity. The earlier analysis of approximately 590 of the donors excluded some 16 rarely observed V segments, including chromosome 9 orphons, because counts were too low. V-gene and J-gene trimming of TCR beta chains was associated with a missense DCLRE1C variant in a later genetic analysis, and the association was replicated in an independent cohort. In this cohort, only TCR beta chains were sequenced, and detectable features were limited by the absence of alpha or paired-chain data. Presence/absence analyses assumed roughly uniform sequencing depth across donors, an assumption that may not hold. A further reported finding was that TCR beta sequences accurately predicted the HLA-A and HLA-B alleles for most subjects in the first cohort. The 87-base-pair reads could not distinguish some IMGT-functional V segments, including TRBV6-2 and TRBV6-3, so those segments were excluded. Most CMV-associated TCR beta chains appeared to be HLA-restricted in a later analysis, and the HLA associations seemed to be driven largely by CMV exposure. A group of highly shared sequence variants was considered likely to be a technical artifact of the sequencing pipeline. In a later analysis, the rate of TCR association differed among HLA loci, with DRB1 alleles having the most associated TCRs and HLA-C alleles having the fewest. CMV serostatus was the only immune exposure information available for the cohort. In vitro tests confirmed that a few of the cytomegalovirus-associated TCR beta chains recognize cytomegalovirus antigens. In a later analysis, several top co-occurrence clusters were reported to appear linked to parvovirus B19, influenza, CMV and Epstein-Barr virus. At a false discovery rate of 0.05, a later analysis linked under 20,000 TCR beta sequences to specific HLA alleles. Linkage disequilibrium might explain the correlated functional status among segregating V segments, but an unknown experimental factor could not be ruled out. Assigning TCR associations to individual alleles was difficult when HLA alleles, especially DR and DQ, strongly co-occurred. According to the authors, the approach could potentially be generalized to other disease states and immunological phenotypes.

In the germline V gene, CDR1 corresponds to SNHLY and CDR2 to FYNNEI. The CDR3 runs 14 amino acids, cysteine and phenylalanine included. Only the CDR3 DNA is retained, 42 bases long and in frame from the first base. V ends up 8 bases short and J 6 bases short, with an unmatched junction base count of 9. The library came from the immunoSEQ multiplex PCR assay. The multiplex PCR relied on a mix of 60 forward primers for TCR Vbeta segments and 13 reverse primers for TCR Jbeta segments. The CDR3 region of rearranged TCR beta genes was amplified from genomic DNA with a multiplex PCR assay. Amplified TCR beta libraries were sequenced as 87-base-pair reads on the Illumina HiSeq System. The published analysis was carried out like this. In a later analysis, some 80 million unique TCR beta chains were counted across the 690 or so repertoires, and roughly 11 million of these chains were shared by at least two donors. Raw reads were error-corrected and collapsed into unique sequences with a nearest-neighbor algorithm that merged closely related sequences to remove PCR and sequencing errors. V, D and J gene segments were assigned by aligning CDR3 sequences to IMGT reference sequences. For a sequence to be retained, a match of at least six nucleotides to both a V gene segment and a J gene segment was required. Rearrangements were called productive when the CDR3 lacked stop codons and stayed in frame with V and J; all others were non-productive. Following IMGT convention, CDR3 was defined as the stretch from the second conserved V-encoded cysteine up to the conserved J-encoded phenylalanine. The earlier analysis of about 560 of the donors excluded any sequence lacking an unambiguous match to a single V gene segment. In an earlier analysis of 500 to 750 of the donors, V segments were called functional above 56.7% productive rearrangements and were called segregating when the between-donor standard deviation exceeded 5%. A statistical classification framework was built for diagnosing cytomegalovirus status from the catalog of TCR beta chain sequences. In a later analysis, V and J genes were assigned by comparing TCR nucleotide sequences against IMGT/GENE-DB human TR gene sequences. A later analysis assigned CDR3 sequences and most-parsimonious VDJ recombination scenarios with the TCRdist pipeline. A later analysis defined each TCR beta chain by its CDR3 amino acid sequence plus V-gene family, and excluded reads lacking a unique V-gene family. As a way to deal with suspected cross-contamination and a sequencing artifact, a later analysis dropped roughly 620 nucleotide sequences that were highly shared and had low generation probability. A later analysis calculated a clonal expansion index for each public chain from normalized within-repertoire ranks of inferred template counts. In a later analysis, generation probabilities were computed using a VDJ recombination model fitted to out-of-frame rearrangements, and the results were checked against IGoR. In a later analysis, TCR-TCR, TCR-HLA and TCR-CMV co-occurrence was scored with hypergeometric tests, and a repertoire-size bias correction was applied to TCR pairs. To estimate false discovery rates, a later analysis permuted the HLA or CMV assignments 20 times. In a later analysis, co-occurring TCRs were grouped using DBSCAN, and TCRdist sequence similarity was added for clustering within HLA-allele-positive subsets. Repertoires with fewer than 30,000 or more than 120,000 public chains, plus five repertoires with anomalous nucleotide sharing, were excluded from co-occurrence clustering. TCRdb took over this immuneACCESS table, retaining in-frame rearrangements with V and J assigned. Such tables are incomplete; in checked studies, under half of the missing clones stem from an unresolved V gene, and the remainder is unexplained. V, J and clone size are taken as reported in that table, and D and trimming were inferred from the DNA itself. The sample profile shows roughly 79,000 clones; roughly 72% of them were found once. The ten largest clonotypes hold about 6.2% of the sample.

A note on this clone: Its antigen remains unidentified. Base qualities are missing; no much larger clone stands one base away.

The cohort comprised 710 or so healthy bone marrow donors. At the time of sampling, all cohort members were nominally healthy, though unrecorded immune exposures were likely present. The donor tested CMV seropositive and was one of the 289 seropositive cohort members. A peripheral blood sample was collected from each donor, and TCR beta sequencing was performed on peripheral blood mononuclear cells. Genomic DNA was extracted from the blood cell samples with the Qiagen DNeasy Blood Extraction Kit. The receptor chain draws on TRBV2 and TRBJ2-3, with 9 central nucleotides matching TRBD2. This receptor was obtained from a woman aged 45-65 years in good health and CMV-seropositive. The sequenced sample consisted of PBMCs. The DNA sequence is given as TGTGCCAGCCGGCCGCGGGGGGGGAGGGATACGCAGTATTTT. This gives the protein CASRPRGGRDTQYF.